These 19 T cell receptor beta chains were sequenced from one sample in a study of regulatory T cells in long-lasting Graves disease. Time point in this sample: newly diagnosed GD, antithyroid drugs for less than 3 months. Extracted PBMC RNA gave rise to the TCR library. Relying on iRepertoire HTBI primers and Arm-PCR of CDR3 regions, the team built TCR beta libraries. One entry per CDR3 protein, called by TCRdb with MiXCR from the multiplex PCR reads. The sample consists of hundreds of thousands of distinct CDR3 sequences, about 14% of them appearing once. The sample also formed part of further work on T cells in Graves' hyperthyroidism and ophthalmopathy.

This specimen consisted of peripheral blood mononuclear cells (PBMCs), obtained at new diagnosis, from a patient treated with antithyroid drugs. These receptors originate from a man younger than 40 with Graves disease.

The rearrangement uses TRBV29-1 and TRBJ1-2; D call uncertain. Trimming cost V 3 bases and J 8 bases, with 7 bases left between them. This CDR3 has 10 amino acids. CDR1 and CDR2 (germline): SQVTM, ANQGSEA. The CDR3 bases are TGCAGCGTTGAGGGGAGCGGCTACACCTTC. This gives the protein CSVEGSGYTF.

The table lists this clonotype with many counts. The chain uses TRBV20-1 and TRBJ2-3, with 11 bases matching TRBD2. CDR1 is DFQATT, CDR2 SNEGSKA, per germline (reference sequence). The CDR3 spans 15 residues. After removal of 1 base from V and 1 base from J, the junction contained 1 base not matched to a gene. CDR3 DNA: TGCAGTGCTAGAGTAGCGGGAGGGGGCACAGATACGCAGTATTTT. Translating gives CSARVAGGGTDTQYF.

This clonotype showed up just a few times. This sequence joins TRBV3-1 and TRBJ2-3; the match to TRBD2 covers 15 bases. With 5 bases clipped from V and 4 bases from J, the junction kept 7 bases outside the gene matches. The CDR3 is 17 residues long. Germline values: CDR1 LGHDT, CDR2 YNNKEL (reference sequence). The CDR3 DNA sequence: TGTGCCAGCAGCAGGACTAGCGGGAGGGCGGGTGCAGATACGCAGTATTTT. This sequence encodes CASSRTSGRAGADTQYF.

This clonotype appeared many times. The chain has TRBV29-1 and TRBJ2-1; no reliable D call. Germline CDR1 and CDR2: SQVTM and ANQGSEA. The CDR3 spans 14 residues. V lost 0 bases, J lost 6 bases, and 12 bases lay in between. The CDR3 spells CSVEDFDKTNEQFF. CDR3 bases: TGCAGCGTTGAAGATTTCGACAAAACCAATGAGCAGTTCTTC.

This clonotype was seen repeatedly, ten times or more. The chain has TRBV20-1 and TRBJ2-5; 11 positions agree with TRBD2. CDR3 length equals 16 residues. Germline V gene data show CDR1 as DFQATT and CDR2 as SNEGSKA (reference sequence). The V segment lost 0 bases and the J segment 5 bases; nucleotides outside the gene matches: 8. The CDR3 sequence: CSARDSSGRAVETQYF. The CDR3 DNA reads TGCAGTGCTAGAGATAGTAGCGGGAGGGCCGTGGAGACCCAGTACTTC.

This clonotype was picked up one time. A much larger clone lies one base from this, so it may be a read error. The CDR3 spells CSAGDVAGLDTQYF. CDR3 sequence (DNA): TGCAGTGCTGGAGACGTAGCGGGATTAGATACGCAGTATTTT. The rearrangement uses TRBV20-1 and TRBJ2-3; TRBD2 aligns across 8 bases. Germline V gives CDR1 DFQATT, CDR2 SNEGSKA (reference sequence). CDR3 length: 14 residues.

This clonotype was detected only a few times. The V gene is TRBV20-1, the J gene TRBJ1-6; D is perhaps TRBD1 (5 bases). CDR1 and CDR2 (germline): DFQATT, SNEGSKA (reference sequence). The CDR3 has 16 amino acids. Trimming stripped 6 bases from V and 0 bases from J, with 15 bases between. Here the CDR3 DNA reads TGCAGTGCCTCGTGGGGGGGGAGCTCCTATAATTCACCCCTCCACTTT. As protein: CSASWGGSSYNSPLHF.

The rearrangement joins TRBV5-8 to TRBJ1-4, with 8 nucleotides matching TRBD1. V lost 1 base to trimming and J lost 6 bases; unmatched junction nucleotides: 8. The CDR3 has 16 residues. Germline V gives CDR1 SGHTS, CDR2 YDEGEE. The CDR3 DNA reads TGTGCCAGCAGCTTGTATAAAGGACAGGGAGATGAAAAACTGTTTTTT. Translation: CASSLYKGQGDEKLFF.

This clonotype was detected ten times or more. The chain employs TRBV7-9 and TRBJ2-7; perhaps TRBD2 as D (5 bases). The V end was cut by 0 bases, the J end by 7 bases, with 10 bases between. The CDR3 is 13 residues long. Germline CDR1 reads SEHNR; CDR2 reads FQNEAQ (reference sequence). The CDR3 DNA sequence: TGTGCCAGCAGCTTAGCTTCGGGGAAGGAGCAGTACTTC. Protein: CASSLASGKEQYF.

This clonotype was counted a few times. The chain carries TRBV6-1 and TRBJ2-3; D is undetermined. Looked up from germline, CDR1 is MNHNS and CDR2 is SASEGT. Trimming cost V 6 bases and J 3 bases, with 16 bases left between them. The CDR3 totals 15 residues. CDR3 protein: CASSLRVGVTDTQYF. The CDR3 bases are TGTGCCAGCAGCCTAAGGGTTGGTGTGACAGATACGCAGTATTTT.

A few counts support this clonotype. The chain is built from TRBV7-2 and TRBJ2-7; D call uncertain. V lost 0 bases and J lost 4, with 19 bases in between. In germline, CDR1 is SGHTA, CDR2 FQGNSA. There are 17 residues in the CDR3. The CDR3 region has the DNA TGTGCCAGCAGCTTAGCTCGAGAAGCACCGAGGCGGTACGAGCAGTACTTC. Its protein is CASSLAREAPRRYEQYF.

Turning to this clonotype: A much larger clone is a single base away; this may be a read error. This chain joins TRBV7-9 and TRBJ2-7; 8 bases are a match to TRBD1. The germline CDR1 and CDR2 sequences are SEHNR and FQNEAQ (reference sequence). The CDR3 sequence is 15 residues long. CDR3 in amino acids: CASSKDRGASCEQYF. The CDR3 DNA is TGTGCCAGCAGCAAAGACAGGGGAGCATCCTGCGAGCAGTACTTC.

On this clonotype itself: A far larger clone is only one base removed, so a read error is likely. The rearrangement joins TRBV6-2 or TRBV6-3 to TRBJ1-2; D remains unclear. CDR3 size: 15 residues. Germline CDR1 is MNHEY and CDR2 is SVGEGT. The DNA of the CDR3 is TGTGCCGGCAGTGAAGCACAAACCGCAACCCGAGGCTACACCTTC. Translating it yields CAGSEAQTATRGYTF.

The chain is built from TRBV7-9 and TRBJ2-5; perhaps TRBD2 as D (7 bases). CDR1 is SEHNR and CDR2 is FQNEAQ in the germline V gene (reference sequence). Trimming removed 3 bases from V and 3 bases from J, with 11 bases in between. The CDR3 is 14 amino acids. CDR3 sequence (DNA): TGTGCCAGCAGCTTGGGGGGGGCGGAAGAGACCCAGTACTTC. It specifies CASSLGGAEETQYF.

In its sample, this clonotype was seen many times. This rearrangement joins TRBV6-9 to TRBJ1-6; possibly TRBD1 for D (5 bases). Germline CDR1 is MNHGY and CDR2 is SVAAGI. The ends were cut back, 3 bases at V and 1 base at J, with 10 bases in the middle. The CDR3 loop spans 16 amino acids. The CDR3 nucleotides read TGTGCCAGCAGTTACAACGGGGGGTCCTATAATTCACCCCTCCACTTT. It yields the protein CASSYNGGSYNSPLHF.

The V and J genes are TRBV12-3 or TRBV12-4 and TRBJ2-2, with D unresolved. This CDR3 has 14 residues. The V end lost 0 bases, the J end lost 1 base, and 3 bases lay between the germline ends. In nucleotides, the CDR3 is TGTGCCAGCAGTTTAGCGCAGAACACCGGGGAGCTGTTTTTT. Residues: CASSLAQNTGELFF.

V is TRBV5-1 and J is TRBJ2-1; a possible D gene is TRBD2 (5 bases). Germline CDR1 reads SGHRS; CDR2 reads YFSETQ. V lost 1 base and J 0 bases, leaving 8 bases between the germline ends. There are 15 residues in the CDR3. CDR3 loop: CASSLNLASYNEQFF. DNA for the CDR3: TGCGCCAGCAGCTTGAACCTAGCCTCCTACAATGAGCAGTTCTTC.

This clonotype was seen at least ten times. The CDR3 nucleotides are TGCAGTGCTAGCCAGGAGATCGATGAGCAGTTCTTC. As protein: CSASQEIDEQFF. V gene TRBV20-1 combines with J gene TRBJ2-1; D is unresolved. The ends were cut back, 3 bases at V and 8 bases at J, with 11 bases in the middle. The CDR3 is made up of 12 amino acids. Germline loops: CDR1 DFQATT, CDR2 SNEGSKA (reference sequence).

V usage is TRBV2 and J usage is TRBJ1-2; tentative D call: TRBD1 (6 bases). V dropped 11 bases and J dropped 4 bases, with 17 bases sitting between them. The germline gives CDR1 SNHLY, CDR2 FYNNEI. CDR3 length: 13 amino acids. The CDR3 DNA reads TGTGCCGTAAACAGGGATCTGGTCTATGGCTACACCTTC. It specifies CAVNRDLVYGYTF.